This TCR beta chain derives from a study of graft-versus-host responses after intestinal transplantation. Profiled with immunoSEQ multiplex PCR; TCRdb holds only in-frame clones, not every one. The table lists roughly 29,000 clones, 87% of them singletons. The CDR3 is 15 residues long. CDR1 is SGHTA, CDR2 FQGTGA, per germline. On this clone itself: The junction shows a germline mismatch at one end, possibly a read error. The same CDR3 arises from other DNA sequences in this sample as well.

This clonotype originated in a human patient who received an intestinal transplant, so some T cells may come from the graft donor. This specimen consisted of PBMCs, obtained about 420 days after intestinal transplantation. The genes are TRBV7-3 and TRBJ2-1; D remains ambiguous. In nucleotides, the CDR3 is TGCGCCAGCAGCTTAAGCCCCGTTTCCTACAATGAGCAGTTCTTC. Translation: CASSLSPVSYNEQFF.